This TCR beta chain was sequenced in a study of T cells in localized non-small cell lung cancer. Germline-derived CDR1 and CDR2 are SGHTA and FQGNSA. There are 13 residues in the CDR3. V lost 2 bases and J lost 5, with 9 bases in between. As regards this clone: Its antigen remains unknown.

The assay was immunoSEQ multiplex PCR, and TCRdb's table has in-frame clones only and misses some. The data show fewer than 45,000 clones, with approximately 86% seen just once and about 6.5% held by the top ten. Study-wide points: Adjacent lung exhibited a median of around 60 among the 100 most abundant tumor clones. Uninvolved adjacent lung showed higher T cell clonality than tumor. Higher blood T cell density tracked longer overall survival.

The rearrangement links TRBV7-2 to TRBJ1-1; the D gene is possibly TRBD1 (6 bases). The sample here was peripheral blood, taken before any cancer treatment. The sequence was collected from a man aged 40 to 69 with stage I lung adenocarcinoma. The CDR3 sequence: CASSLNRETEAFF. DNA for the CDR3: TGTGCCAGCAGCTTAAACAGGGAAACTGAAGCTTTCTTT.